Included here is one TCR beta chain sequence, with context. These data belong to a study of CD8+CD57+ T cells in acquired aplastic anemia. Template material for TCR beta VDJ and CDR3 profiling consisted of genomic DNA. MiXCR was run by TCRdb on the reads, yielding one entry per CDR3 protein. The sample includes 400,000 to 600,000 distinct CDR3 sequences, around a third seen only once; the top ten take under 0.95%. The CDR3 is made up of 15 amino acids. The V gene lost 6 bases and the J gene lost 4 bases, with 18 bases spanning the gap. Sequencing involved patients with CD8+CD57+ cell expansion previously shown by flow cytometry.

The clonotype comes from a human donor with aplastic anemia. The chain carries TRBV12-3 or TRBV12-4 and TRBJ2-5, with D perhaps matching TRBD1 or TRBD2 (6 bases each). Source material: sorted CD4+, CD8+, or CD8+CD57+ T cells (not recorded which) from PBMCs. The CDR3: CASSPTRGGRETQYF. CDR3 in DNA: TGTGCCAGCAGCCCGACTAGAGGGGGGAGAGAGACCCAGTACTTC.